There are many counts of the clone carrying this T cell receptor beta chain. Trimming removed 7 bases from V and 4 bases from J, with 12 bases in between. CDR3 size: 13 residues. Germline V gene lookup returns CDR1 KGHDR and CDR2 SFDVKD. It was RNA transcripts that yielded the amplified TCR beta CDR3 regions. With the HTBI primer set, the TCR CDR3 went through a first round of RT-PCR. Each CDR3 protein gets one entry after TCRdb re-called the multiplex PCR reads with MiXCR. This sample carries just under 750,000 distinct CDR3 sequences, 30% to 40% of them seen once, and the ten largest clones take 31%. The data originate from a study of T cells in Graves' hyperthyroidism and ophthalmopathy. An absence of ophthalmopathy progression within 18 months meant stable Graves' hyperthyroidism.

The TCR originated in a woman aged 40 to 50 with Graves' hyperthyroidism. The gene calls are TRBV24-1 and TRBJ1-2; TRBD1 is a possible D gene (6 bases). The material sequenced was blood. The CDR3 loop is CATRGDTSYGYTF. CDR3 nucleotides: TGTGCCACCAGAGGGGACACGTCCTATGGCTACACCTTC.